A selection of T cell receptor beta chains follows, all from one sample in a study of long-term antiretroviral therapy in people with HIV. Sequenced by immunoSEQ multiplex PCR; TCRdb stores in-frame clones only, minus some. Here the sample spans approximately 19,000 clones, more than 75% being singletons. Sequenced material: unsorted PBMCs, taken 2.6 years after starting antiretroviral therapy. The receptor set was obtained from a woman between 45 and 60 years old with HIV. CDR3s include the opening cysteine and the closing phenylalanine or tryptophan. D genes are given only for firm matches. For some rows the clone size is stated as once, few or many, or as a class when expanded; others skip it.

J: TRBJ2-1
size: NA
V: TRBV18
D: TRBD2
CDR3: CASSPLAGDHNEQFF
DNA: TGTGCCAGCTCACCTTTAGCGGGAGATCACAATGAGCAGTTCTTC

J: TRBJ1-1
size: NA
V: TRBV6-5
D: NA
CDR3: CASRRSLNTEAFF
DNA: TGTGCCAGCCGTCGTAGTCTGAACACTGAAGCTTTCTTT

J: TRBJ2-4
size: NA
V: TRBV25-1
D: NA
CDR3: CASTPLVENIQYF
DNA: TGTGCCAGCACCCCGTTGGTGGAAAACATTCAGTACTTC

J: TRBJ2-1
size: NA
V: TRBV29-1
D: NA
CDR3: CSVGPVNEQFF
DNA: TGCAGCGTGGGGCCCGTCAATGAGCAGTTCTTC

J: TRBJ2-2
size: NA
V: TRBV5-1
D: TRBD2
CDR3: CASSSGTSGRNTGELFF
DNA: TGCGCCAGCAGCTCAGGGACTAGCGGGAGGAACACCGGGGAGCTGTTTTTT

J: TRBJ2-1
size: NA
V: TRBV18
D: NA
CDR3: CASSPTGLARYNEQFF
DNA: TGTGCCAGCTCCCCAACCGGGCTAGCGCGCTACAATGAGCAGTTCTTC

J: TRBJ2-1
size: NA
V: TRBV30
D: NA
CDR3: CAWSIVAAPGDSEQFF
DNA: TGTGCCTGGAGTATCGTAGCGGCCCCCGGGGATAGTGAGCAGTTCTTC

J: TRBJ2-1
size: NA
V: TRBV27
D: NA
CDR3: CASSPYLFGYNEQFF
DNA: TGTGCCAGCTCCCCCTACCTCTTTGGTTACAATGAGCAGTTCTTC

J: TRBJ2-1
size: NA
V: TRBV7-9
D: TRBD2
CDR3: CASSLKLAGVSYNEQFF
DNA: TGTGCCAGCAGCTTAAAGCTTGCGGGAGTTTCCTACAATGAGCAGTTCTTC

J: TRBJ2-2
size: NA
V: TRBV5-1
D: NA
CDR3: CASSLEVASSHTGELFF
DNA: TGCGCCAGCAGCTTGGAAGTGGCTAGCTCCCACACCGGGGAGCTGTTTTTT

J: TRBJ2-2
size: NA
V: TRBV10-1
D: NA
CDR3: CASSGRPPGRTGELFF
DNA: TGCGCCAGCAGCGGGCGTCCGCCAGGGCGGACCGGGGAGCTGTTTTTT

J: TRBJ2-1
size: NA
V: TRBV7-9
D: NA
CDR3: CASSPPGDYNEQFF
DNA: TGTGCCAGCTCCCCTCCGGGGGACTACAATGAGCAGTTCTTC

J: TRBJ2-7
size: once
V: TRBV7-2
D: NA
CDR3: CASGLASPPYEQYF
DNA: TGTGCCAGCGGATTGGCCTCGCCACCCTACGAGCAGTACTTC

J: TRBJ2-1
size: once
V: TRBV5-6
D: TRBD2
CDR3: CASSRTSAYNEQFF
DNA: TGTGCCAGCAGCCGGACTAGCGCCTACAATGAGCAGTTCTTC

J: TRBJ1-5
size: NA
V: TRBV10-3
D: NA
CDR3: CAIKSDGLNNQPQHF
DNA: TGTGCCATCAAATCGGACGGTCTTAACAATCAGCCCCAGCATTTT

J: TRBJ2-1
size: NA
V: TRBV5-1
D: NA
CDR3: CASSFLGGTEQFF
DNA: TGCGCCAGCAGCTTTTTAGGCGGGACTGAGCAGTTCTTC

J: TRBJ2-1
size: NA
V: TRBV5-1
D: NA
CDR3: CASSLTGGQYEQFF
DNA: TGCGCCAGCAGCCTAACAGGAGGACAGTATGAGCAGTTCTTC

J: TRBJ2-7
size: NA
V: TRBV11-2
D: NA
CDR3: CASSSYYEQYF
DNA: TGTGCCAGCAGCTCTTACTACGAGCAGTACTTC

J: TRBJ1-2
size: NA
V: TRBV27
D: TRBD1
CDR3: CASSRTETTGGGYGYTF
DNA: TGTGCCAGCAGTCGGACCGAGACGACAGGGGGCGGCTATGGCTACACCTTC

J: TRBJ2-7
size: NA
V: TRBV4-3
D: NA
CDR3: CASSQEAGPFYEQYF
DNA: TGCGCCAGCAGCCAAGAGGCGGGCCCTTTCTACGAGCAGTACTTC

J: TRBJ1-2
size: NA
V: TRBV27
D: NA
CDR3: CASRRNVQGKFNGYTF
DNA: TGTGCCAGCAGACGAAATGTACAGGGAAAGTTCAATGGCTACACCTTC

J: TRBJ2-7
size: NA
V: TRBV25-1
D: NA
CDR3: CASSETGSHHEQYF
DNA: TGTGCCAGCAGTGAGACAGGTTCCCACCACGAGCAGTACTTC

J: TRBJ2-6
size: NA
V: TRBV7-6
D: NA
CDR3: CASSQVEGAGANVLTF
DNA: TGTGCCAGCAGCCAGGTGGAGGGAGCTGGGGCCAACGTCCTGACTTTC

J: TRBJ1-1
size: once
V: TRBV4-1
D: NA
CDR3: CASSQDLTWGNTEAFF
DNA: TGCGCCAGCAGCCAAGATTTGACGTGGGGGAACACTGAAGCTTTCTTT

J: TRBJ1-2
size: NA
V: TRBV6-6
D: TRBD1
CDR3: CASRGTGNNYGYTF
DNA: TGTGCCAGCAGGGGGACAGGGAATAACTATGGCTACACCTTC